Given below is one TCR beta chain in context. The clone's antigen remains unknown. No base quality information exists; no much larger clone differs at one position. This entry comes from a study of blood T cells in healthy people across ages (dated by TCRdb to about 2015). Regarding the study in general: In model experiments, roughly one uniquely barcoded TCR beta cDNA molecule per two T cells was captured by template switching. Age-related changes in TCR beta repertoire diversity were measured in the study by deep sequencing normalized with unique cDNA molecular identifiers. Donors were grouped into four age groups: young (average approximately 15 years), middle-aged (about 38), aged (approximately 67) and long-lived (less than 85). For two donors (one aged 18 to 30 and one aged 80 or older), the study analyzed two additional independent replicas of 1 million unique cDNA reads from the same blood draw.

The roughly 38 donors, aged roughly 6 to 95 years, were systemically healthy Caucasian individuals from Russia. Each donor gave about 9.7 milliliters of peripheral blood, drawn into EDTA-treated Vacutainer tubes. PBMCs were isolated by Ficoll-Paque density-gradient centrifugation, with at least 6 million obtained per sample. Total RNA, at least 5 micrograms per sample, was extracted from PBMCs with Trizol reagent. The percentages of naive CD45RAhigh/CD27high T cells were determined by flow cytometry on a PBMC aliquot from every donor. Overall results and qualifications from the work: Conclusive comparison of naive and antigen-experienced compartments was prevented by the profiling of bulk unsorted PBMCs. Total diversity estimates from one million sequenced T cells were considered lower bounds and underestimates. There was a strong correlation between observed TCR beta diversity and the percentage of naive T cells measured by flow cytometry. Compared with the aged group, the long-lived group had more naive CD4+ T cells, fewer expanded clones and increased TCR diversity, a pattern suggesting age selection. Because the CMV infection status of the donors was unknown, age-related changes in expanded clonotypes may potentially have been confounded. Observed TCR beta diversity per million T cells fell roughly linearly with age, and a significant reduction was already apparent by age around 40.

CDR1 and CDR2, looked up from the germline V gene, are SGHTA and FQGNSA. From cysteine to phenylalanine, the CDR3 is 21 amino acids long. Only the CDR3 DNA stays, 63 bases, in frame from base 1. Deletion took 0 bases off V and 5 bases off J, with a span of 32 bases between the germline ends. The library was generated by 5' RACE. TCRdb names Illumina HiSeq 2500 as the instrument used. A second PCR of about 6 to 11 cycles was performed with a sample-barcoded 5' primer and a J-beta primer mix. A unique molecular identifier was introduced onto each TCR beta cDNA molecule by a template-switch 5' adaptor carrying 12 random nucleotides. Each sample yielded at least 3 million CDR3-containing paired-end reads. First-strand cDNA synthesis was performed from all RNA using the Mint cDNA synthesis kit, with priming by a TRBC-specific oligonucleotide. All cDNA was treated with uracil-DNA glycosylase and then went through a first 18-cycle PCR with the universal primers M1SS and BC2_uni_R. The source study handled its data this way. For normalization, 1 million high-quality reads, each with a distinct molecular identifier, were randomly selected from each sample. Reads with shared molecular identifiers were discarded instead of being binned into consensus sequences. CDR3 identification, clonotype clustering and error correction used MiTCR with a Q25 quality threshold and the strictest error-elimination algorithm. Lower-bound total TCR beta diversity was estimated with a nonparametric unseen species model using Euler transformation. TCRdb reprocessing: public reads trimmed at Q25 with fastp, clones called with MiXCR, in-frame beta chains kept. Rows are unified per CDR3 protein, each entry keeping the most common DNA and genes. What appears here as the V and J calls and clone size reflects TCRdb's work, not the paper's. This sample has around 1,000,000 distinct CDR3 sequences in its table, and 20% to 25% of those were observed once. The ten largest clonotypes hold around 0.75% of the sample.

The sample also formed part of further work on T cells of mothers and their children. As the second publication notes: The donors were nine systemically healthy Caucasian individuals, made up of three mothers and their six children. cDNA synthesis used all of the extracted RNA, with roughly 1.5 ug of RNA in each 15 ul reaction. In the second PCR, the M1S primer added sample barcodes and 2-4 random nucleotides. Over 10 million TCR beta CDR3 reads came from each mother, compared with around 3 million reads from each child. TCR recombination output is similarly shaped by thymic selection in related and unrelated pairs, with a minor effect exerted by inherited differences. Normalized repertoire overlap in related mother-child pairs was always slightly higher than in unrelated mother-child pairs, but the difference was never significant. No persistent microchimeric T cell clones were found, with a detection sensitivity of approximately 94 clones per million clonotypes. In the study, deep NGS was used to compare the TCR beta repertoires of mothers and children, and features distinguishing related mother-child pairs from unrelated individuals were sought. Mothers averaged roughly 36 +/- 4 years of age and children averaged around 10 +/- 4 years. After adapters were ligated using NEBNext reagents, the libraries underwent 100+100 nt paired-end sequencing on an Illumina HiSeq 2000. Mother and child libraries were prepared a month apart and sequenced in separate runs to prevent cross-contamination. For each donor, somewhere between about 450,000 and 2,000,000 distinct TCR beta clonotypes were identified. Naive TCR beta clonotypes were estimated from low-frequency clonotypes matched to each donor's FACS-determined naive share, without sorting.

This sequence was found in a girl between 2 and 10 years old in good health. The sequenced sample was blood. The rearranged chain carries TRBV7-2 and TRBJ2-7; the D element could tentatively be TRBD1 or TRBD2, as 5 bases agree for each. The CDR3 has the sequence CASSLARWRPGRLIKIDEQYF. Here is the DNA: TGTGCCAGCAGCTTAGCGCGGTGGCGGCCAGGGAGACTGATCAAGATCGACGAGCAGTACTTC.